A selection of T cell receptor beta chains follows, all from one sample in a study of T cell repertoires in cytomegalovirus infection. Using its own MiXCR run on the reads, TCRdb lists one record per CDR3 protein. The table lists about 570,000 distinct CDR3 sequences, about 39% of them singletons, with about 48% in the top ten. Their antigens remain unidentified. Sequencing was performed on cultured PBMCs, taken from culture after CMV antigen stimulation. The receptors were gathered from a human donor in good health (CMV status not recorded). Some clones in this sample may be carry-over from other donors' samples. Each CDR3 is given with its conserved first and last residue. The D gene is left open where the match is weak. Size values are once, few and many counts, or a class for expanded clones, and some rows have none.

TRBJ2-1 | . | . | TRBV6-1 | 14 | TGTGCCAGCAGGGGGTGGAGCTCCTACAATGAGCAGTTCTTC | CASRGWSSYNEQFF
TRBJ2-3 | few | . | TRBV7-9 | 15 | TGTGCCAGCAGCTTACCGGGACCCAGCACAGATACGCAGTATTTT | CASSLPGPSTDTQYF
TRBJ2-3 | . | . | TRBV11-2 | 17 | TGTGCCAGCAGCCAACCTGAAGGGCGCGGGGTATCAGATACGCAGTATTTT | CASSQPEGRGVSDTQYF
TRBJ2-5 | . | TRBD2 | TRBV6-8 | 14 | TGTGCCAGCAGTTATAGTGGCGGGGGAGAGACCCAGTACTTC | CASSYSGGGETQYF
TRBJ2-7 | . | TRBD1 | TRBV6-1 | 13 | TGTGCCAGTCGGGGACAGCTTTCCTACGAGCAGTACTTC | CASRGQLSYEQYF
TRBJ2-3 | . | . | TRBV5-1 | 20 | TGCGCCAGCAGCTTGTGGCTACAGGGAGAGACTTCTAGCCTCACAGATACGCAGTATTTT | CASSLWLQGETSSLTDTQYF
TRBJ2-1 | . | . | TRBV15 | 15 | TGTGCCACCAGCATTGGAAAAGTGGACTACAATGAGCAGTTCTTC | CATSIGKVDYNEQFF
TRBJ2-1 | few | . | TRBV7-7 | 15 | TGTGCCAGCAGCTCTCTGGCGGCCACCTACAATGAGCAGTTCTTC | CASSSLAATYNEQFF
TRBJ1-6 | few | . | TRBV6-5 | 13 | TGTGCCACTTGGCGTGGACATAATTCACCCCTCCACTTT | CATWRGHNSPLHF
TRBJ2-7 | . | TRBD2 | TRBV6-2/TRBV6-3 | 14 | TGTGCCAGCAGACTAGCGGTTAGCTCCTACGAGCAGTACTTC | CASRLAVSSYEQYF
TRBJ2-6 | few | . | TRBV7-9 | 13 | TGTGCCAGCAGCCCTGTCGGGGCCAACGTCCTGACTTTC | CASSPVGANVLTF
TRBJ2-3 | . | TRBD2 | TRBV7-9 | 16 | TGTGCCAGCAGCTTTCTAGCGGGAGGGCCAGGAGATACGCAGTATTTT | CASSFLAGGPGDTQYF
TRBJ2-1 | . | . | TRBV12-3/TRBV12-4 | 14 | TGTGCCAGCAGTTTACTGGGGGGTGACAATGAGCAGTTCTTC | CASSLLGGDNEQFF
TRBJ2-3 | many | . | TRBV6-5 | 12 | TGTGCCAGCAGTCCACGATCGGGTACGCAGTATTTT | CASSPRSGTQYF
TRBJ2-7 | . | . | TRBV7-8 | 16 | TGTGCCAGCAGCTTACGTGCGCAGGGATCCTCCTACGAGCAGTACTTC | CASSLRAQGSSYEQYF
TRBJ1-5 | . | . | TRBV12-3/TRBV12-4 | 13 | TGTGCCAGCAGTCCCGGGATAGATCAGCCCCAGCATTTT | CASSPGIDQPQHF
TRBJ2-1 | . | . | TRBV23-1 | 15 | TGCGCCAGCCAAGTAACCGATTTTTACTACAATGAGCAGTTCTTC | CASQVTDFYYNEQFF
TRBJ2-5 | many | . | TRBV7-2 | 15 | TGTGCCAGCAGCTCCGGGTCGCTGGAGATAGAGACCCAGTACTTC | CASSSGSLEIETQYF
TRBJ1-1 | many | TRBD1 | TRBV7-2 | 15 | TGTGCCAGCAGCTTAGGACAGGGGGGGAACACTGAAGCTTTCTTT | CASSLGQGGNTEAFF
TRBJ1-3 | once | . | TRBV25-1 | 15 | TGTGCCAGCAGTGACACCTCCGGGGGCGGAAACACCATATATTTT | CASSDTSGGGNTIYF
TRBJ1-3 | . | TRBD1 | TRBV7-6 | 15 | TGTGCCAGCAGCTCGTCGACAGGGGCTGGAAACACCATATATTTT | CASSSSTGAGNTIYF
TRBJ2-3 | . | . | TRBV7-2 | 15 | TGTGCCAGCAGCTTAGTATGGGGGGCCCTAGATACGCAGTATTTT | CASSLVWGALDTQYF
TRBJ1-6 | many | . | TRBV7-8 | 13 | TGTGCCAGCAGCTTAGATGGGGATTCACCCCTCCACTTT | CASSLDGDSPLHF
TRBJ1-6 | few | TRBD1 | TRBV28 | 16 | TGTGCCAGCAGCCGACCCCTACAGGGGGCCTATTCACCCCTCCACTTT | CASSRPLQGAYSPLHF
TRBJ1-3 | . | . | TRBV5-1 | 14 | TGCGCCAGCAGCTTGGATACCTGGGGAAACACCATATATTTT | CASSLDTWGNTIYF
TRBJ2-4 | few | TRBD2 | TRBV6-6 | 20 | TGTGCCAGCAGCCGCGGACTAGCGGGGGATGTCTTCCGAGCCAAAAACATTCAGTACTTC | CASSRGLAGDVFRAKNIQYF
TRBJ1-1 | . | . | TRBV19 | 15 | TGTGCCAGTAGTATGATGGGTGAGACTAACACTGAAGCTTTCTTT | CASSMMGETNTEAFF
TRBJ2-1 | . | TRBD2 | TRBV20-1 | 16 | TGCAGTGCTAGAGTCCTGACTAGCGGGAGTTCGGGTGAGCAGTTCTTC | CSARVLTSGSSGEQFF
TRBJ2-3 | few | . | TRBV7-2 | 16 | TGTGCCAGCAGCCCAGGTGATAGTCCCATGGCAGATACGCAGTATTTT | CASSPGDSPMADTQYF
TRBJ2-1 | few | TRBD2 | TRBV13 | 15 | TGTGCCAGCAGCTCGACTAGCGGGGGGGCGGATGAGCAGTTCTTC | CASSSTSGGADEQFF
TRBJ1-1 | few | . | TRBV29-1 | 13 | TGCAGCGTTGTAGGGGTAGAGAACACTGAAGCTTTCTTT | CSVVGVENTEAFF
TRBJ1-1 | . | TRBD1 | TRBV4-1 | 16 | TGCGCCAGCAGCCAAGATCCGACAGGGTGGGGTGATGAAGCTTTCTTT | CASSQDPTGWGDEAFF
TRBJ2-3 | . | . | TRBV4-1 | 18 | TGCGCCAGCAGCCAAGATCCTGGGGGAGGACTCCACACAGATACGCAGTATTTT | CASSQDPGGGLHTDTQYF
TRBJ2-5 | few | . | TRBV28 | 14 | TGTGCCAGCAGCCGCCCGGGGGCCCAAGAGACCCAGTACTTC | CASSRPGAQETQYF
TRBJ2-1 | few | . | TRBV2 | 15 | TGTGCCAGCAGTGAGAGGACATTCTTTGGCAATGAGCAGTTCTTC | CASSERTFFGNEQFF
TRBJ2-3 | . | TRBD2 | TRBV7-9 | 15 | TGTGCCAGCAGCCCGAGCGGGGGGGCCTCGGATACGCAGTATTTT | CASSPSGGASDTQYF
TRBJ1-1 | . | . | TRBV7-2 | 14 | TGTGCCAGCGCGCAATCGGGCGGTTACACTGAAGCTTTCTTT | CASAQSGGYTEAFF
TRBJ2-3 | . | TRBD1 | TRBV4-2 | 14 | TGTGCCAGCAGCCAAGATTTAAGGACAGGAGGGCAGTATTTT | CASSQDLRTGGQYF
TRBJ2-1 | . | TRBD2 | TRBV7-2 | 19 | TGTGCCAGCAGCTTAGGAGGGACTAGCGGGAGGGGCTCCTACAATGAGCAGTTCTTC | CASSLGGTSGRGSYNEQFF
TRBJ1-2 | . | . | TRBV4-3 | 13 | TGCGCCAGCAGCAACTACAGGGCCGAGGAACGGACCTTC | CASSNYRAEERTF
TRBJ2-7 | . | . | TRBV5-3 | 15 | TGTGCCAGAAGCTCGCATCGGAAAAAGCTCCACGAGCAGTACTTC | CARSSHRKKLHEQYF
TRBJ1-5 | . | . | TRBV19 | 13 | TGTGCCAGTAGTATGTTGCAGACACAGCCCCAGCATTTT | CASSMLQTQPQHF
TRBJ1-3 | . | . | TRBV12-3/TRBV12-4 | 14 | TGTGCCAGCAGTTTAGGAGGGGACGGAAACACCATATATTTT | CASSLGGDGNTIYF
TRBJ2-2 | few | . | TRBV7-2 | 15 | TGTGCCAGCAGCTTGTGGCTACGAAGCACCGGGGAGCTGTTTTTT | CASSLWLRSTGELFF
TRBJ2-5 | few | . | TRBV6-5 | 13 | TGTGCCAGCAGTTACGGGAATCGGGAGACCCAGTACTTC | CASSYGNRETQYF
TRBJ2-5 | few | . | TRBV7-9 | 14 | TGTCTAACCGTCGGCGCCCGATCGGAAGAGACCCAGTACTTC | CLTVGARSEETQYF
TRBJ2-1 | few | TRBD2 | TRBV5-1 | 15 | TGCGCCAGCAGCCCCGAGGGGACTACTTTCAATGAGCAGTTCTTC | CASSPEGTTFNEQFF
TRBJ1-5 | . | . | TRBV24-1 | 12 | TGTGCCACCTCCGATCGGGGTCAGCCCCAGCATTTT | CATSDRGQPQHF
TRBJ2-1 | . | . | TRBV25-1 | 13 | TGTGCCAGCAGTGAATCCCTAAAGCATGAGCAGTTCTTC | CASSESLKHEQFF
TRBJ2-5 | few | . | TRBV7-2 | 14 | TGTGCCAGCACCCTGACCTGGGGGAAAGAGACCCAGTACTTC | CASTLTWGKETQYF
TRBJ2-3 | . | TRBD2 | TRBV10-3 | 15 | TGTGCCATCAAAGGGTCGGGAGGTCCCACAGATACGCAGTATTTT | CAIKGSGGPTDTQYF
TRBJ2-1 | . | TRBD2 | TRBV3-1 | 18 | TGTGCCAGCAGCCATCAACTTATTTGGCTAGCGGGCGGGAATGAGCAGTTCTTC | CASSHQLIWLAGGNEQFF
TRBJ1-1 | few | TRBD1 | TRBV7-9 | 13 | TGTGCCAGCACCCGGGACAGCTACACTGAAGCTTTCTTT | CASTRDSYTEAFF
TRBJ1-5 | few | . | TRBV6-5 | 13 | TGTGCCAGCAGTCTCCGGGCCCCTGGGCCCCAGCATTTT | CASSLRAPGPQHF
TRBJ2-1 | few | TRBD1 | TRBV11-1 | 15 | TGTGCCAGCAGCTTATGGCAGGGGGCATACAATGAGCAGTTCTTC | CASSLWQGAYNEQFF
TRBJ1-5 | . | . | TRBV6-2/TRBV6-3 | 18 | TGTGCCAGCAGTTACGCGAGGCCAGGGGCTCCTTTCGGACAGCCCCAGCATTTT | CASSYARPGAPFGQPQHF
TRBJ2-1 | . | . | TRBV7-6 | 16 | TGTGCCAGCAGCCGACGACAGTTTAGCTCCTACAATGAGCAGTTCTTC | CASSRRQFSSYNEQFF
TRBJ1-6 | few | TRBD1 | TRBV7-6 | 15 | TGTGCCAGCAGCTTAATGGGACAGCAAAATTCACCCCTCCACTTT | CASSLMGQQNSPLHF
TRBJ1-1 | . | . | TRBV7-9 | 14 | TGTGCCAGCAGCTTCCCCCCGGAGAATAAAAAAGCTTTCTTT | CASSFPPENKKAFF
TRBJ2-7 | . | TRBD1 | TRBV18 | 15 | TGTGCCAGCTCACCGGGGACAGCACCCGCCTACGAGCAGTACTTC | CASSPGTAPAYEQYF